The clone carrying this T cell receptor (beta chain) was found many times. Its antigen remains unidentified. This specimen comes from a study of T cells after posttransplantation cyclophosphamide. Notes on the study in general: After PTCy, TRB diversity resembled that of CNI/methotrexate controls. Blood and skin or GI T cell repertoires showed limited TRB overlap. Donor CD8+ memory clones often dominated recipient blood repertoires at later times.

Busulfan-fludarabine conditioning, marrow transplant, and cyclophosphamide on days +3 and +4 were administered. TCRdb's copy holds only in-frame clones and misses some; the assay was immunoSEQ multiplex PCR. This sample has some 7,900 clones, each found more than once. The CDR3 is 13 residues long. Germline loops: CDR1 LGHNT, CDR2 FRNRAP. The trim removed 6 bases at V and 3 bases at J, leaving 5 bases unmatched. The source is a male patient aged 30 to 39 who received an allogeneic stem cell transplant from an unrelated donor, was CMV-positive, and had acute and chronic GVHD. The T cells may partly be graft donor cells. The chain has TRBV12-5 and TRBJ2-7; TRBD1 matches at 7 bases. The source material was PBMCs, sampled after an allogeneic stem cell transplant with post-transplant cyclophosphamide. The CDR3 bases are TGTGCTAGTGGATGGGACAGAGACTACGAGCAGTACTTC. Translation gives CASGWDRDYEQYF.